This passage covers 9 T cell receptor beta chains from one sample sequenced in a study of cytomegalovirus exposure and HLA in healthy donors. The PCR was carried out with 60 Vbeta primers and 13 Jbeta primers. Generated by immunoSEQ multiplex PCR, the TCRdb table keeps only in-frame clones and is missing some. Of around 100,000 clones in the sample, 70% were seen once. Sequencing input: PBMCs. These receptors were collected from a man in his forties or fifties in good health and CMV-seropositive.

This chain links TRBV2 with TRBJ1-5, with D hard to call. The germline V gene encodes CDR1 SNHLY and CDR2 FYNNEI. The V end was cut by 4 bases, the J end by 3 bases, with 7 bases between. The CDR3 contains 13 residues. The CDR3, as DNA: TGTGCCAGCAGTGTCGGTCCCAATCAGCCCCAGCATTTT. This encodes CASSVGPNQPQHF.

J is TRBJ2-7 and V is TRBV19, with D possibly TRBD1 on 6 matching bases. Germline CDR1 LNHDA, CDR2 SQIVND (reference sequence). Deletions cut 3 bases from V and 7 bases from J, with 16 bases between. The CDR3 spans 14 residues. The CDR3 coding sequence is TGTGCCAGTAGTATTCGGGACAAGGGACGGGAGCAGTACTTC. Its translation: CASSIRDKGREQYF.

V and J are TRBV11-3 and TRBJ2-5; the match to TRBD1 covers 9 bases. Trimming took 5 bases from V and 3 from J; bases not matched to a gene: 10. The germline CDR1 and CDR2 sequences are SGHNT and YENEEA. The CDR3 totals 16 residues. The CDR3 DNA sequence: TGTGCCAGCAGCCTAGGACAGGGGACGGGGGAAGAGACCCAGTACTTC. It codes for CASSLGQGTGEETQYF.

The chain employs TRBV29-1 and TRBJ1-2, with 7 bases fitting TRBD1. The CDR3 contains 12 residues. With 4 bases clipped from V and 3 bases from J, the junction kept 2 bases outside the gene matches. Germline CDR1 SQVTM, CDR2 ANQGSEA. For the CDR3, the DNA is TGCAGCGTTGGCGGACAGGACTATGGCTACACCTTC. It specifies CSVGGQDYGYTF. Using reference TRBV29-1 and TRBJ1-2 for the parts outside the CDR3, the full variable domain is SAVISQKPSRDICQRGTSLTIQCQVDSQVTMMFWYRQQPGQSLTLIATANQGSEATYESGFVIDKFPISRPNLTFSTLTVSNMSPEDSSIYLCSVGGQDYGYTFGSGTRLTVV.

This CDR3 reads CAISANTGELFF. DNA of the CDR3: TGTGCCATCTCGGCGAACACCGGGGAGCTGTTTTTT. J is TRBJ2-2 and V is TRBV10-3; D uncertain. V lost 8 bases to trimming and J lost 0 bases, with 4 bases between them. The CDR3 runs 12 residues. Germline assignment: CDR1 ENHRY and CDR2 SYGVKD.

The DNA of the CDR3 is TGCGCCACCACGCAGGAACCTGGGGAGGAAAAACTGTTTTTT. Amino acids: CATTQEPGEEKLFF. The genes are TRBV5-1 and TRBJ1-4; D remains ambiguous. Germline loops: CDR1 SGHRS, CDR2 YFSETQ. Trimming removed 9 bases from V and 8 bases from J, with 20 bases in between. The CDR3 contains 14 residues.

This clone was detected only once. At the DNA level, this CDR3 is encoded by other sequences in the same sample as well. This chain links TRBV30 with TRBJ2-1, with TRBD2 matching over 7 bases. The ends lost 1 base at V and 5 bases at J; junction bases unmatched: 2. Germline CDR1 reads GTSNPN; CDR2 reads SVGIG (reference sequence). The CDR3 is 13 residues long. CDR3 amino acids: CAWSGGRDNEQFF. CDR3 coding DNA: TGTGCCTGGAGTGGAGGGAGGGACAATGAGCAGTTCTTC.

The V call is TRBV12-5, the J call TRBJ2-2; D is possibly TRBD2 (5 bases). V was pared by 8 bases and J by 7 bases, with 11 bases between. Germline V gene lookup returns CDR1 LGHNT and CDR2 FRNRAP. There are 12 residues in the CDR3. CDR3 sequence: CASHEGNGELFF. The DNA for the CDR3 is TGTGCTAGTCATGAGGGTAACGGGGAGCTGTTTTTT.

In this sample, this clone turned up once. The V and J genes are TRBV29-1 and TRBJ1-1; TRBD1 might be the D (6 bases). CDR1 and CDR2 from the germline V gene are SQVTM and ANQGSEA. This CDR3 contains 13 residues. Trimming shortened V by 3 bases and J by 1 base, and 9 bases separated the two germline ends. The CDR3 is CSVEGAENTEAFF. CDR3 sequence (DNA): TGCAGCGTTGAGGGGGCAGAGAACACTGAAGCTTTCTTT.